This TCR beta chain was identified in a study of blood T cell repertoires in COVID-19. For the study at large: Material from acute and convalescent COVID-19 was sourced from the United States, Italy and Spain. The analysed material was cDNA or gDNA that came from T cells, B-cell-depleted T cells, or PBMCs.

Germline CDR1 reads LNHDA; CDR2 reads SQIVND (reference sequence). With 2 bases removed from V and 3 bases from J, the gap between germline ends came to 14 bases. This CDR3 is built from 15 residues. How the authors handled the data: Reference gene primer amplification in the assay estimated nucleated cell counts. Sequencing was performed with immunoSEQ multiplex PCR; in TCRdb, only in-frame clones are kept and a portion is missing. That table furnishes V, J and clone size, whereas the DNA furnished D and trimming. The data hold tens of thousands of clones, with just over 85% observed a single time. This receptor was identified in a human donor in a cohort sampled during active COVID-19. The V call is TRBV19, the J call TRBJ2-7; D gene ambiguous. Sequences were obtained from peripheral blood. CDR3 sequence (DNA): TGTGCCAGTAGTATAAGTAGGTCTAGTGGCTACGAGCAGTACTTC. It yields the protein CASSISRSSGYEQYF.